This entry lists 8 T cell receptor beta chains sequenced from one sample in a study of Tregs in tolerant kidney transplant recipients (dated by TCRdb to about 2019). The label giving this sample's time point can be read as: blood sample drawn before combined kidney and bone marrow transplant. The library came from the immunoSEQ multiplex PCR assay. The table comes from immuneACCESS by way of TCRdb, which keeps in-frame sequences with V and J called. Part of the clones is missing from these tables; in studies checked, under half for an unresolved V gene and the rest for unknown reasons. Present in this sample are about 94,000 clones, approximately 93% of which were seen just once. The ten largest clonotypes hold approximately 0.48% of the sample. The input for sequencing was CD4+ T cells from blood, taken before the transplant. The receptors shown here come from a human donor who received a combined kidney and bone marrow transplant.

The chain couples TRBV5-1 to TRBJ1-2; 11 positions match TRBD1. Germline V gene lookup returns CDR1 SGHRS and CDR2 YFSETQ. V gave up 0 bases and J gave up 7 bases; unmatched junction bases: 5. There are 15 residues in the CDR3. The CDR3 is CASSLDGQGAGGYTF. In DNA form, the CDR3 reads TGCGCCAGCAGCTTGGACGGACAGGGGGCTGGTGGCTACACCTTC.

CDR3 nucleotides: TGTGCCAGCAGCTTGGTAGCCGGCGGGGGGGTCAATGAGCAGTTCTTC. Amino acid sequence: CASSLVAGGGVNEQFF. The chain has TRBV5-6 and TRBJ2-1, with TRBD2 identical over 9 bases. In germline, CDR1 is SGHDT, CDR2 YYEEEE. The CDR3 is made up of 16 amino acids. The ends lost 0 bases at V and 6 bases at J; junction bases unmatched: 7.

The rearrangement uses TRBV19 and TRBJ2-7; TRBD1 aligns across 7 bases. Germline-derived CDR1 and CDR2 are LNHDA and SQIVND (reference sequence). The CDR3 has 15 residues. The V segment lost 5 bases and the J segment 2 bases; nucleotides outside the gene matches: 9. The CDR3 DNA reads as TGTGCCAGTAGTCTTGGGACAGAGAGAACCTACGAGCAGTACTTC. Translation gives CASSLGTERTYEQYF.

The V and J genes are TRBV5-6 and TRBJ2-1, with TRBD1 as a possible D gene (6 bases). Per the germline V gene, CDR1 is SGHDT and CDR2 is YYEEEE. The ends were cut back, 6 bases at V and 0 bases at J, with 16 bases in the middle. This CDR3 is 16 amino acids long. This CDR3 reads CASTGVGPSSYNEQFF. In nucleotides, the CDR3 is TGTGCCAGCACAGGGGTAGGGCCGAGCTCCTACAATGAGCAGTTCTTC.

This clone was recorded only once. This chain joins TRBV2 and TRBJ2-7, with 7 nucleotides matching TRBD2. Unmatched junction bases numbered 7, after V lost 4 bases and J lost 1 base. The CDR3 loop spans 15 amino acids. Germline V lookup: CDR1 SNHLY, CDR2 FYNNEI. CDR3 region: CASSALSSGSYEQYF. Here the CDR3 DNA reads TGTGCCAGCAGTGCCCTATCTAGCGGTTCCTACGAGCAGTACTTC.

This chain connects TRBV11-2 to TRBJ2-3; the D gene is possibly TRBD1 (5 bases). Trimming took 5 bases from V and 2 from J, leaving 14 bases between them. The germline V gene has CDR1 SGHAT and CDR2 FQNNGV. CDR3 size: 15 residues. The CDR3 loop is CASSLRIGVTDTQYF. CDR3 DNA: TGTGCCAGCAGCCTGCGGATAGGGGTCACAGATACGCAGTATTTT.

This rearrangement joins TRBV11-3 to TRBJ1-4; tentative D call: TRBD1 (6 bases). The CDR3 extends over 15 amino acids. The germline gives CDR1 SGHNT, CDR2 YENEEA. V shed 3 bases and J shed 7 bases, with 15 bases lying between them. This chain's CDR3 is CASSFETGALEKLFF. CDR3 nucleotide sequence: TGTGCCAGCAGCTTTGAGACAGGAGCCCTTGAAAAACTGTTTTTT.

This chain joins TRBV7-3 and TRBJ2-3; 7 nucleotides agree with TRBD2. The germline V gene has CDR1 SGHTA and CDR2 FQGTGA. This CDR3 has 16 amino acids. The V gene end was trimmed by 0 bases and the J gene end by 6 bases; junction bases not matched to a gene: 9. The DNA of the CDR3 is TGTGCCAGCAGCTTAACTGGGGGAGGGCCAAGGGATACGCAGTATTTT. Translated: CASSLTGGGPRDTQYF.